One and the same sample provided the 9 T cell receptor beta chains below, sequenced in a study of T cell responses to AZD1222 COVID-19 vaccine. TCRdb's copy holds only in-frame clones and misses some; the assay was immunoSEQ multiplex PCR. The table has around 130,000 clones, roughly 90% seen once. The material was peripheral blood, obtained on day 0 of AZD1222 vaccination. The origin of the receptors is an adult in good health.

The CDR3 DNA is TGTGCCAGTAATGGTGGGGGCAATCAGCCCCAGCATTTT. It encodes CASNGGGNQPQHF. This chain uses TRBV19 with TRBJ1-5; D not resolved. V shed 7 bases and J shed 2 bases, with 9 bases lying between them. The CDR3 contains 13 residues. Germline V CDR1 and CDR2: LNHDA, SQIVND (reference sequence).

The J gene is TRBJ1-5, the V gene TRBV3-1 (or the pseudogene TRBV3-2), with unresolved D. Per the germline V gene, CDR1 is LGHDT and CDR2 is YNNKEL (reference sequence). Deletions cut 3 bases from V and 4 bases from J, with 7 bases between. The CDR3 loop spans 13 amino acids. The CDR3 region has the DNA TGTGCCAGCAGCCACCACGGAAATCAGCCCCAGCATTTT. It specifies CASSHHGNQPQHF.

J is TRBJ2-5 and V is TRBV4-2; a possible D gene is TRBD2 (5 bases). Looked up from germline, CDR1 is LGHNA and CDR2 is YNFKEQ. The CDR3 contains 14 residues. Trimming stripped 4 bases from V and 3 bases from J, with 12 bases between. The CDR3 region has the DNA TGTGCCAGCAGCCCCCGTGGAGGCGAAGAGACCCAGTACTTC. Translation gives CASSPRGGEETQYF.

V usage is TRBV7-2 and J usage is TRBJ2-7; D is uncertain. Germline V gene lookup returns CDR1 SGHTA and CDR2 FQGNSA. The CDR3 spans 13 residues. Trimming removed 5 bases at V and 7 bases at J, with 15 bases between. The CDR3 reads CASSPPSNWEQYF. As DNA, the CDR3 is TGTGCCAGCAGCCCTCCGTCAAACTGGGAGCAGTACTTC.

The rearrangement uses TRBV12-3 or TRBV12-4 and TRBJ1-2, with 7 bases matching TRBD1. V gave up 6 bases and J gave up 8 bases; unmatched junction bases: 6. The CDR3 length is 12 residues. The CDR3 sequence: CASRNPGGGYTF. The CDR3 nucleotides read TGTGCCAGCAGGAACCCAGGGGGAGGCTACACCTTC.

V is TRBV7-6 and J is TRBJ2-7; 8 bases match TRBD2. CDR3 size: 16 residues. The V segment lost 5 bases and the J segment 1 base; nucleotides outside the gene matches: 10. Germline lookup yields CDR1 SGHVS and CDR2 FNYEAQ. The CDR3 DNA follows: TGTGCCAGCAGCCGGGGCGGCGGGGGGACTTCCTACGAGCAGTACTTC. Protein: CASSRGGGGTSYEQYF.

The CDR3 DNA sequence: TGTGCCAGCAGTTACTCGACACTACAGGGGAGAGGAGGGACCGGGGAGCTGTTTTTT. This encodes CASSYSTLQGRGGTGELFF. The chain combines TRBV6-2 or TRBV6-3 with TRBJ2-2, with D possibly TRBD1 on 7 matching bases. Germline assignment: CDR1 MNHEY and CDR2 SVGEGT. This CDR3 is 19 amino acids long. Trimming removed 0 bases at V and 5 bases at J, with 22 bases between.

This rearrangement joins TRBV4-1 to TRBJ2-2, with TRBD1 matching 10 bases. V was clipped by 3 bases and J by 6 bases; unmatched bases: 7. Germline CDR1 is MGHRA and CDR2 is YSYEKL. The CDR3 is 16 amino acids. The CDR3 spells CASSHTGTGAAGELFF. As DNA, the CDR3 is TGCGCCAGCAGCCACACCGGGACAGGGGCGGCCGGGGAGCTGTTTTTT.

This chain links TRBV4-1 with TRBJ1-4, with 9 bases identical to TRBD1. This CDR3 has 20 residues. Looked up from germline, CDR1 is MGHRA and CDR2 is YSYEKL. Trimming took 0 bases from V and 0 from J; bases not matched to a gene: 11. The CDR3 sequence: CASSQEPPGQGYATNEKLFF. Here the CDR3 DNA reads TGCGCCAGCAGCCAAGAACCACCGGGACAGGGATATGCAACTAATGAAAAACTGTTTTTT.